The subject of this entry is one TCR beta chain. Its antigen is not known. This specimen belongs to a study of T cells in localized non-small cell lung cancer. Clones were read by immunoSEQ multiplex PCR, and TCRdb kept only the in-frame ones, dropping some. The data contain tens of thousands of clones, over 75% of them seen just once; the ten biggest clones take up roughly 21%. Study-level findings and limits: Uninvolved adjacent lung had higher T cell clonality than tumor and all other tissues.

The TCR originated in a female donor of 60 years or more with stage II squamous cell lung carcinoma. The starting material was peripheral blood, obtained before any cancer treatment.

The CDR3 loop reads CASSRDYNYEQYF. As DNA, the CDR3 is TGCGCCAGCAGCCGGGACTACAATTACGAGCAGTACTTC. V gene TRBV5-1 combines with J gene TRBJ2-7; 7 nucleotides match TRBD2. The V gene end was trimmed by 4 bases and the J gene end by 4 bases; junction bases not matched to a gene: 5. CDR1 is SGHRS and CDR2 is YFSETQ in the germline V gene. There are 13 residues in the CDR3. The whole variable domain, filled in from reference TRBV5-1 and TRBJ2-7, reads KAGVTQTPRYLIKTRGQQVTLSCSPISGHRSVSWYQQTPGQGLQFLFEYFSETQRNKGNFPGRFSGRQFSNSRSEMNVSTLELGDSALYLCASSRDYNYEQYFGPGTRLTVT.